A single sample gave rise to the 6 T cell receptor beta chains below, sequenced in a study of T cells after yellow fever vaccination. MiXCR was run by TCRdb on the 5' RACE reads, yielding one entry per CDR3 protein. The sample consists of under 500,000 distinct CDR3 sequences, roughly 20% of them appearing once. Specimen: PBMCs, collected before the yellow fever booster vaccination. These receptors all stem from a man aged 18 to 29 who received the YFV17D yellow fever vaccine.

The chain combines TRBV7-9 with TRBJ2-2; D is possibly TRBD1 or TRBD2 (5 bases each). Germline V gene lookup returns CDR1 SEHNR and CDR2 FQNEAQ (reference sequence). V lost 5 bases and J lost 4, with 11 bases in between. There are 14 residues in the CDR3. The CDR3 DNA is TGTGCCAGCAGCCCACGGGACCTCACCGGGGAGCTGTTTTTT. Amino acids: CASSPRDLTGELFF.

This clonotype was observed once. CDR3 sequence reads: CASSARQGRGGYTF. The CDR3 DNA follows: TGTGCCAGCAGCGCACGACAGGGAAGAGGTGGCTACACCTTC. The V and J genes are TRBV7-8 and TRBJ1-2; the match to TRBD1 covers 7 bases. Germline V gene lookup returns CDR1 SGHVS and CDR2 FQNEAQ. The CDR3 totals 14 residues. V lost 5 bases and J lost 7; bases outside the gene matches: 10.

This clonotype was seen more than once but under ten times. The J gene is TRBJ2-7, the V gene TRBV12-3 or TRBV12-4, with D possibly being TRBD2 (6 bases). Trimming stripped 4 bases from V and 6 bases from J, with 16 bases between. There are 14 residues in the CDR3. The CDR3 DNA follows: TGTGCCAGCAGTTGGGGGGTAGGGGCAGGCGAGCAGTACGTC. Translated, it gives CASSWGVGAGEQYV.

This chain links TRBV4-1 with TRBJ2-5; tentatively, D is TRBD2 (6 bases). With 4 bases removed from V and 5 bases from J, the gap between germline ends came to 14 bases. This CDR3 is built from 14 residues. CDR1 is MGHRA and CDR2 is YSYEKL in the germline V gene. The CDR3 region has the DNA TGCGCCAGCAGCCTCCCGTGGCGGGACGAGACCCAGTACTTC. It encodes CASSLPWRDETQYF.

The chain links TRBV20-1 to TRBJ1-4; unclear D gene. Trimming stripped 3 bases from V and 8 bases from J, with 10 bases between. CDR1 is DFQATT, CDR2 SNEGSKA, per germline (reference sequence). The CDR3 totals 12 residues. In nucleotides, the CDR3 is TGCAGTGCTAGTTGGGAGCGAGAAAAACTGTTTTTT. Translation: CSASWEREKLFF.

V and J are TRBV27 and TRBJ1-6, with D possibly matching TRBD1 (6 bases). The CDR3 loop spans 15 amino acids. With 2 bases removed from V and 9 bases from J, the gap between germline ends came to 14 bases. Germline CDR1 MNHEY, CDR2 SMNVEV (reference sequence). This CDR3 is CASSLVSQGFSPLHF. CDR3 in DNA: TGTGCCAGCAGTTTAGTGTCGCAGGGGTTTTCACCCCTCCACTTT.